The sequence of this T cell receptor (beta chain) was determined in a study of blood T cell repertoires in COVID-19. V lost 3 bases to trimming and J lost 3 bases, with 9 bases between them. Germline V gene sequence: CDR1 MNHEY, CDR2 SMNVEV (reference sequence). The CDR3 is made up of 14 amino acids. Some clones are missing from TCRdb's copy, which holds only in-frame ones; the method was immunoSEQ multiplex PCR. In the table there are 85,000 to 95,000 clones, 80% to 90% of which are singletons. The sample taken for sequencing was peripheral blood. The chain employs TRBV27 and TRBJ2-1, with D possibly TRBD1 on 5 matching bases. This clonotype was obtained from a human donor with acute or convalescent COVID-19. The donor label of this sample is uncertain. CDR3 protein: CASSLARVYNEQFF. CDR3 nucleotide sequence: TGTGCCAGCAGTTTGGCCAGGGTCTACAATGAGCAGTTCTTC.